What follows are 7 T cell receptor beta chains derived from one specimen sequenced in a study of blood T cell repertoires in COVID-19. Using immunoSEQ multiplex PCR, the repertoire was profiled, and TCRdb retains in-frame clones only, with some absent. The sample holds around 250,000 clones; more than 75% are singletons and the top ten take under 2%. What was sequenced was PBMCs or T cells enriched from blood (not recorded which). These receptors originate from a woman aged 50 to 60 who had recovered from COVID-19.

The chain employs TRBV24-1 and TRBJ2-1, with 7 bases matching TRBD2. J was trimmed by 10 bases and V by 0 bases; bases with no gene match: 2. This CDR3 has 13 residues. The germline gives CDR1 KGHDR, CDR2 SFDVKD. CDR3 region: CATSDLNGREQFF. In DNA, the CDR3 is TGTGCCACCAGTGATTTGAACGGGAGGGAGCAGTTCTTC.

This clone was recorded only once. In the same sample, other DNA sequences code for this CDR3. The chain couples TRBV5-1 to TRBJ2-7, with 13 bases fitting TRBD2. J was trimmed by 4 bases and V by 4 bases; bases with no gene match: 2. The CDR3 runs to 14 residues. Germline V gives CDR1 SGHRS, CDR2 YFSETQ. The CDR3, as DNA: TGCGCCAGCAGCAGGACTAGCGGGAGTTACGAGCAGTACTTC. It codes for CASSRTSGSYEQYF. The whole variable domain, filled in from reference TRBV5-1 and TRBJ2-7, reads KAGVTQTPRYLIKTRGQQVTLSCSPISGHRSVSWYQQTPGQGLQFLFEYFSETQRNKGNFPGRFSGRQFSNSRSEMNVSTLELGDSALYLCASSRTSGSYEQYFGPGTRLTVT.

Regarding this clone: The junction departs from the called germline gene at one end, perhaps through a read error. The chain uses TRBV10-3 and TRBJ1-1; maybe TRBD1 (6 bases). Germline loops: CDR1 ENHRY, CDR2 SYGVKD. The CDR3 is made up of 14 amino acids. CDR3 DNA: TGTGCCATCAGTAAGTCAGGGGAGGGTACTGAAGCTTTCTTT. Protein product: CAISKSGEGTEAFF.

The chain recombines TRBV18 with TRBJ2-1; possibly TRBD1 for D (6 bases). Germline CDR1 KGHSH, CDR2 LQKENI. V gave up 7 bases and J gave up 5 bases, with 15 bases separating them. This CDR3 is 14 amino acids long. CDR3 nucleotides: TGTGCCAGCTTCCCCAGGGGTCGGGACAATGAGCAGTTCTTC. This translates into CASFPRGRDNEQFF.

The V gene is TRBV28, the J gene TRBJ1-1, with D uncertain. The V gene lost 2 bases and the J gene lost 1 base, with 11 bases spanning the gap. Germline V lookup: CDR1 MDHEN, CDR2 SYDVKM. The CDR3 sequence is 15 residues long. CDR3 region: CASSLEVVGNTEAFF. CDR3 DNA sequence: TGTGCCAGCAGTTTAGAAGTGGTCGGGAACACTGAAGCTTTCTTT.

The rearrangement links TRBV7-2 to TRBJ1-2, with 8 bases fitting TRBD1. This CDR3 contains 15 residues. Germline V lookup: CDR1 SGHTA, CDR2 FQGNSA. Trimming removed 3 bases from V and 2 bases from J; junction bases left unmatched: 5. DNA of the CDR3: TGTGCCAGCAGCTTTTCAGGGGGCAAAAACTATGGCTACACCTTC. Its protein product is CASSFSGGKNYGYTF.

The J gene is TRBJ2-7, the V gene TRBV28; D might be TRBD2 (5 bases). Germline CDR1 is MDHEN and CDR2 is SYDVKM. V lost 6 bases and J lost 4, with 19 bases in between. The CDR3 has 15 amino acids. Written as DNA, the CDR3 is TGTGCCAGCAGCCTTATTAGGACGGAGGAATACGAGCAGTACTTC. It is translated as CASSLIRTEEYEQYF.